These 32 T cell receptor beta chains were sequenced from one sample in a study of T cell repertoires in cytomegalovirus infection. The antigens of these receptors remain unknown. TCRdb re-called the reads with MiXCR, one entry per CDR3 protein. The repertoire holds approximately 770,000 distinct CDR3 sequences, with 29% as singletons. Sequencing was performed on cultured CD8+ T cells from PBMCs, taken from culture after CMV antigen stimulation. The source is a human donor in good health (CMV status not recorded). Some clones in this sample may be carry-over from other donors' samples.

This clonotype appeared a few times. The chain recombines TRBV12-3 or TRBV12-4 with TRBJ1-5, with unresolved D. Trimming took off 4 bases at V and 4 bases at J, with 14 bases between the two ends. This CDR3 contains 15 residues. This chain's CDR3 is CASSSGGGPNQPQHF. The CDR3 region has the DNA TGTGCCAGCAGTTCGGGAGGAGGGCCAAATCAGCCCCAGCATTTT.

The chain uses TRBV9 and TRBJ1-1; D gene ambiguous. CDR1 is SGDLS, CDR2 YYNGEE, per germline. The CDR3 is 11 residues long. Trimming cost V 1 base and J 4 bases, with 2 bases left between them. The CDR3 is CASSVLTEAFF. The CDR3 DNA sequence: TGTGCCAGCAGCGTACTCACTGAAGCTTTCTTT.

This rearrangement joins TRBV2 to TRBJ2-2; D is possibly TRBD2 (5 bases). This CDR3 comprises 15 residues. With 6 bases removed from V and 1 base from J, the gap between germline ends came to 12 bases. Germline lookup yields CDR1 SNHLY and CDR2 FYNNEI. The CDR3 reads CASSDYFLNTGELFF. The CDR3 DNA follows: TGTGCCAGCAGCGACTATTTTCTGAACACCGGGGAGCTGTTTTTT.

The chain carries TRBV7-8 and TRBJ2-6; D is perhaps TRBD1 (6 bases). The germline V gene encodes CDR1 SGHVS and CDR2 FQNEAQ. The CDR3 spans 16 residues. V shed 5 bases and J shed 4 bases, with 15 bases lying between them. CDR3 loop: CASSPQGTAGANVLTF. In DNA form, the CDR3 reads TGTGCCAGCAGCCCTCAGGGGACGGCCGGGGCCAACGTCCTGACTTTC.

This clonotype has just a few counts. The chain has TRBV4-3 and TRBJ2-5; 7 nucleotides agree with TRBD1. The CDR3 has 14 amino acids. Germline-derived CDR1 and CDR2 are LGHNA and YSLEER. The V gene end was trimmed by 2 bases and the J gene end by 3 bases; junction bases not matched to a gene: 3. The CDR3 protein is CASSQPDREETQYF. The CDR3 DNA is TGCGCCAGCAGCCAACCAGACAGGGAAGAGACCCAGTACTTC.

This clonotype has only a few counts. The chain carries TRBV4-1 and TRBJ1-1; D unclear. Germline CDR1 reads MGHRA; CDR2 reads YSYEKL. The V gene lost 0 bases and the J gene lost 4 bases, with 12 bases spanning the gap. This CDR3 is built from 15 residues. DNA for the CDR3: TGCGCCAGCAGCCAAGATCAAGGGCCGGGCACTGAAGCTTTCTTT. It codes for CASSQDQGPGTEAFF.

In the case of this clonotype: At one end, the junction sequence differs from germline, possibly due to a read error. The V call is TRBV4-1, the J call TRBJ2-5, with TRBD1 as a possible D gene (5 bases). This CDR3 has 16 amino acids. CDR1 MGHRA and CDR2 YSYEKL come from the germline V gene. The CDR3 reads CASSQDHDSLQETQYF. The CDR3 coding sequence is TGTGCCAGCAGCCAAGATCACGACAGTCTACAAGAGACCCAGTACTTC.

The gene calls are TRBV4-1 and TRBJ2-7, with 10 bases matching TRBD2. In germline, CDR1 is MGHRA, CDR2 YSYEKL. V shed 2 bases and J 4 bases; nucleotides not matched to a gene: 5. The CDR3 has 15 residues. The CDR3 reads CASSQLAGAPYEQYF. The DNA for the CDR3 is TGCGCCAGCAGCCAACTAGCGGGGGCCCCATACGAGCAGTACTTC.

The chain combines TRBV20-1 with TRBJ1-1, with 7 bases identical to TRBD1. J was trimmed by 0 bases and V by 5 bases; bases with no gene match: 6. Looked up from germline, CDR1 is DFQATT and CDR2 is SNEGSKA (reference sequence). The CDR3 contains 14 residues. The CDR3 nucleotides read TGCAGTGCTCCTGAGACAGGGATGAACACTGAAGCTTTCTTT. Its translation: CSAPETGMNTEAFF.

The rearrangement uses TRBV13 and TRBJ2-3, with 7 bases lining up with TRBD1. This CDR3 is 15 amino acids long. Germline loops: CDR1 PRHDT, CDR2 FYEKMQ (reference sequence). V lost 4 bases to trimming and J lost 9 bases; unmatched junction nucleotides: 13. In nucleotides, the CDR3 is TGTGCCAGCAGCTCCCCCCGGGACAGTAGGGAAACGCAGTATTTT. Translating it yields CASSSPRDSRETQYF.

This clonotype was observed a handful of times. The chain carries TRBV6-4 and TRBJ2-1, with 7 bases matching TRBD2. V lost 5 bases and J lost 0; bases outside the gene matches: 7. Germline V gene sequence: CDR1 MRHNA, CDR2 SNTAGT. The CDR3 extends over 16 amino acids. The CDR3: CASSLTSLSSYNEQFF. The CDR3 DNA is TGTGCCAGCAGTCTGACTAGCTTGAGCTCCTACAATGAGCAGTTCTTC.

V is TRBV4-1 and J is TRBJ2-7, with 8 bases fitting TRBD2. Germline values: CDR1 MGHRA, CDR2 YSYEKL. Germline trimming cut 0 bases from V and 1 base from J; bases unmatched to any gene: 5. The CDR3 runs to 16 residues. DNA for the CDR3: TGCGCCAGCAGCCAAGAGGGCGGGGGGCCTTCCTACGAGCAGTACTTC. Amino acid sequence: CASSQEGGGPSYEQYF.

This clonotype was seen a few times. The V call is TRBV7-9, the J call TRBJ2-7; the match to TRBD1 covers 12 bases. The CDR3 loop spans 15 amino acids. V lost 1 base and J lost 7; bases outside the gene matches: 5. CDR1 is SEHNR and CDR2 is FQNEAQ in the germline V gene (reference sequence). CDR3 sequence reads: CASSLVGQGAVEQYF. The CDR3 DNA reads TGTGCCAGCAGCTTAGTGGGACAGGGGGCGGTGGAGCAGTACTTC.

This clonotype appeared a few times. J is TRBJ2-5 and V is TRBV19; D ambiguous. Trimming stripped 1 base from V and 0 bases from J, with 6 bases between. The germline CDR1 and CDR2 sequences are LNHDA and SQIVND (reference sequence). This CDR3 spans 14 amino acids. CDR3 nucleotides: TGTGCCAGTAGTATAGTTGGGGACCAAGAGACCCAGTACTTC. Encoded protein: CASSIVGDQETQYF.

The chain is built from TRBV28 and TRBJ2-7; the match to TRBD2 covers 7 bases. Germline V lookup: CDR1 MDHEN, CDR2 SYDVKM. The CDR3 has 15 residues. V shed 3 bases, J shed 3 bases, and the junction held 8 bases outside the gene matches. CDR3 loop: CASSLGGEDLYEQYV. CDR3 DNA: TGTGCCAGCAGTTTGGGAGGGGAAGACCTCTACGAGCAGTACGTC.

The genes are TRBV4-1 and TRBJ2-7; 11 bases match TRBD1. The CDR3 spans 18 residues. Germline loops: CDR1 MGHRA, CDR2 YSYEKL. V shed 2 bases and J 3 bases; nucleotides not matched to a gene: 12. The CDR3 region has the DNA TGCGCCAGCAGCCAATTCTCCGGACAGGGGGCTCTAATCTACGAGCAGTACTTC. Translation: CASSQFSGQGALIYEQYF.

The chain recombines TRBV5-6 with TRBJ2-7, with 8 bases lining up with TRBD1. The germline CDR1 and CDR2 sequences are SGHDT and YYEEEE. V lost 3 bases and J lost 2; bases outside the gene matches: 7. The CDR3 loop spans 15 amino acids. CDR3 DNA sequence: TGTGCCAGCAGCTCCGAATGGACAGGGACCTACGAGCAGTACTTC. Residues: CASSSEWTGTYEQYF. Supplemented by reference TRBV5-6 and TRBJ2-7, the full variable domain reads DAGVTQSPTHLIKTRGQQVTLRCSPKSGHDTVSWYQQALGQGPQFIFQYYEEEERQRGNFPDRFSGHQFPNYSSELNVNALLLGDSALYLCASSSEWTGTYEQYFGPGTRLTVT.

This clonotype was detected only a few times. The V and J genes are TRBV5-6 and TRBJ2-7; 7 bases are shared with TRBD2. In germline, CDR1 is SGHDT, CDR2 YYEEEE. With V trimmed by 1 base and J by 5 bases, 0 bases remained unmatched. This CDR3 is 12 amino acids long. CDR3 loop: CASSLREDEQYV. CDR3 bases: TGTGCCAGCAGCTTGCGGGAGGACGAGCAGTACGTC.

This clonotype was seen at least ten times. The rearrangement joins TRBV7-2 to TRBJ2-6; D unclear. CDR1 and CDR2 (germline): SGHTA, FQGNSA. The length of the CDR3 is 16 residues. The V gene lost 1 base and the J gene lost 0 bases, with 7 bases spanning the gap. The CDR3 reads CASSLEASSGANVLTF. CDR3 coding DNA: TGTGCCAGCAGCTTAGAGGCGAGCTCTGGGGCCAACGTCCTGACTTTC. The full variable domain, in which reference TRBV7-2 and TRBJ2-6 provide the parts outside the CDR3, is GAGVSQSPSNKVTEKGKDVELRCDPISGHTALYWYRQSLGQGLEFLIYFQGNSAPDKSGLPSDRFSAERTGGSVSTLTIQRTQQEDSAVYLCASSLEASSGANVLTFGAGSRLTVL.

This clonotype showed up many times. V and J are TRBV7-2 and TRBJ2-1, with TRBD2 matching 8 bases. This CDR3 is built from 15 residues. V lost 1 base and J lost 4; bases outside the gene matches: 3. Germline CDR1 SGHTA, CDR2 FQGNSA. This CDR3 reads CASSLDGGAYNEQFF. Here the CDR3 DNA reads TGTGCCAGCAGCTTAGACGGGGGGGCATACAATGAGCAGTTCTTC.

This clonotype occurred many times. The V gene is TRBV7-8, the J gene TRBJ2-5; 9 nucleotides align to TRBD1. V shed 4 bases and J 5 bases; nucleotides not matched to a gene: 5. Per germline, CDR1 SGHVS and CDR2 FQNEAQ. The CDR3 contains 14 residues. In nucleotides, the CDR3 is TGTGCCAGCAGCTCACAGGGGGCGGGGGAGACCCAGTACTTC. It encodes CASSSQGAGETQYF. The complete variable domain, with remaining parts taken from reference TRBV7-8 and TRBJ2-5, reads GAGVSQSPRYKVAKRGQDVALRCDPISGHVSLFWYQQALGQGPEFLTYFQNEAQLDKSGLPSDRFFAERPEGSVSTLKIQRTQQEDSAVYLCASSSQGAGETQYFGPGTRLLVL.

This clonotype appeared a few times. CDR3 DNA sequence: TGTGCCAGCAGTTACGAGCGGGGGGGTTACAATGAGCAGTTCTTC. Translating it yields CASSYERGGYNEQFF. This chain connects TRBV6-6 to TRBJ2-1; 10 bases line up with TRBD2. The CDR3 consists of 15 residues. Germline CDR1 reads MNHNY; CDR2 reads SVGAGI (reference sequence). The V gene end was trimmed by 2 bases and the J gene end by 4 bases; junction bases not matched to a gene: 2.

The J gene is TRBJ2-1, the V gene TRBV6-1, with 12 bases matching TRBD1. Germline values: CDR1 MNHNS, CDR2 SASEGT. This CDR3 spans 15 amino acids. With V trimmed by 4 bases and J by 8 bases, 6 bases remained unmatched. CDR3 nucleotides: TGTGCCAGCAGTGGGGGACAGGGGGCTCTAGATGAGCAGTTCTTC. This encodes CASSGGQGALDEQFF.

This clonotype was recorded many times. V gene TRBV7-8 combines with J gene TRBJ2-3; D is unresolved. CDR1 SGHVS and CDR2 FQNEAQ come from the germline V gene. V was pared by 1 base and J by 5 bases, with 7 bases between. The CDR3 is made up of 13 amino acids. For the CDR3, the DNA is TGTGCCAGCAGCTTAGGTGATGGAGATACGCAGTATTTT. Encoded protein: CASSLGDGDTQYF.

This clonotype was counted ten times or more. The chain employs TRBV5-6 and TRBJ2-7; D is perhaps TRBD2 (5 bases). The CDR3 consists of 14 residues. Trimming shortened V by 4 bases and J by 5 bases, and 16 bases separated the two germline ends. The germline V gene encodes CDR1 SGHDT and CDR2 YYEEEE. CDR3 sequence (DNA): TGTGCCAGCAGCCCTACCCGGGGTTGGGACGAGCAGTACGTC. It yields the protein CASSPTRGWDEQYV.

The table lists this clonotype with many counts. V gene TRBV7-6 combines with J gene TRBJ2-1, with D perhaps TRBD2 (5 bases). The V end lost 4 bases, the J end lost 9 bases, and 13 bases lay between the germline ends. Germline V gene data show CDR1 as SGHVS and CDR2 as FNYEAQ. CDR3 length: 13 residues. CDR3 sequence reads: CASSYLANSEQFF. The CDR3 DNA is TGTGCCAGCAGCTATCTAGCAAACAGTGAGCAGTTCTTC.

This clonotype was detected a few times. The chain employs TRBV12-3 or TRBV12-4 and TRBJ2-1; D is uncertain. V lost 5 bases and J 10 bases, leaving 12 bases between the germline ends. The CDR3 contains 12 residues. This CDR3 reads CASSLSYREQFF. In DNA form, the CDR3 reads TGTGCCAGCAGTCTTTCTTACCGGGAGCAGTTCTTC.

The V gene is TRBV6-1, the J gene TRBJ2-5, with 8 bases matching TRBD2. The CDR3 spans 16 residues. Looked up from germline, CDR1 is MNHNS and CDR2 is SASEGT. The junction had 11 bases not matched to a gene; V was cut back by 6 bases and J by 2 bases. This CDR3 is CASRPHFSGEQETQYF. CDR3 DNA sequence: TGTGCCAGCAGACCCCATTTTAGCGGGGAACAAGAGACCCAGTACTTC.

CDR3 nucleotide sequence: TGTGCCAGCACCCCTCGTTGGAATGAGCAGTTCTTC. Protein: CASTPRWNEQFF. The rearrangement uses TRBV12-3 or TRBV12-4 and TRBJ2-1; D is undetermined. CDR3 length: 12 residues. V was cut by 7 bases and J by 7 bases, with 11 bases left in between.

The CDR3 region is CSATGRDGYTF. The CDR3 DNA follows: TGCAGCGCCACTGGGCGCGATGGCTACACCTTC. The chain employs TRBV29-1 and TRBJ1-2; D unclear. The germline gives CDR1 SQVTM, CDR2 ANQGSEA. The CDR3 is 11 residues long. Trimming removed 7 bases from V and 6 bases from J, with 12 bases in between. Complete variable domain (other parts from reference TRBV29-1 and TRBJ1-2): SAVISQKPSRDICQRGTSLTIQCQVDSQVTMMFWYRQQPGQSLTLIATANQGSEATYESGFVIDKFPISRPNLTFSTLTVSNMSPEDSSIYLCSATGRDGYTFGSGTRLTVV.

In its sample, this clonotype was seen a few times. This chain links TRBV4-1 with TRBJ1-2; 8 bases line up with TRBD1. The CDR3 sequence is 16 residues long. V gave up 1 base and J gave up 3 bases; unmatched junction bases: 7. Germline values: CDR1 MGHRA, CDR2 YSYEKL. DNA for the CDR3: TGCGCCAGCAGCCAAGCTGGGCCAGGGGGCGACTATGGCTACACCTTC. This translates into CASSQAGPGGDYGYTF.

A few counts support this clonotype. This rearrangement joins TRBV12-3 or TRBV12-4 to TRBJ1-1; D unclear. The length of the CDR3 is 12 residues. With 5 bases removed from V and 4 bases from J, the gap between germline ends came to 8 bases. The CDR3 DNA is TGTGCCAGCAGTCAGGTTTTCACTGAAGCTTTCTTT. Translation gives CASSQVFTEAFF.